The T cell receptor beta chain described here comes from a study of T-cell memory formation after mild COVID-19. Whole-study findings and limits: Of the contracting clones, CD4+ ones lay mainly in CM and EM, and CD8+ ones in EMRA.

A remark on this clonotype: As yet, its antigen is unknown.

There are 15 residues in the CDR3. V was trimmed by 0 bases and J by 0 bases, leaving 6 bases between them. In germline, CDR1 is KGHSH, CDR2 LQKENI. TCRdb called the 5' RACE reads again in MiXCR, with one record for every CDR3 protein. The repertoire includes tens of thousands of distinct CDR3 sequences, roughly 12% of them detected once, and approximately 25% sits in the top ten. This receptor was identified in a man in his late teens or twenties who had mild COVID-19 (a few samples of this study predate the infection). Cell type and time point are not known. The sequencing input was PBMCs or a T cell subset sorted from them (not recorded which). The chain recombines TRBV18 with TRBJ1-3; no clear D. The CDR3 region has the DNA TGTGCCAGCTCACCACCGGGCCGCTCTGGAAACACCATATATTTT. Its translation: CASSPPGRSGNTIYF. Full variable domain (remainder filled in from reference TRBV18 and TRBJ1-3): NAGVMQNPRHLVRRRGQEARLRCSPMKGHSHVYWYRQLPEEGLKFMVYLQKENIIDESGMPKERFSAEFPKEGPSILRIQQVVRGDSAAYFCASSPPGRSGNTIYFGEGSWLTVV.